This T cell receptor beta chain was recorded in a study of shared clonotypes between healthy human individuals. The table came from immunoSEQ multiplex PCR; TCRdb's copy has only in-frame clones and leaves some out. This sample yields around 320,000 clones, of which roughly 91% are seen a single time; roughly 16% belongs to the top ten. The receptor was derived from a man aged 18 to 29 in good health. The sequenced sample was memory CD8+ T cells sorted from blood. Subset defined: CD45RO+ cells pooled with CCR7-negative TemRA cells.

CDR3 loop: CAREVTNTEAFF. CDR3 DNA: TGTGCCAGGGAGGTTACGAACACTGAAGCTTTCTTT. The chain couples TRBV2 to TRBJ1-1; D is uncertain. The CDR3 spans 12 residues. CDR1 is SNHLY, CDR2 FYNNEI, per germline. Deletions cut 9 bases from V and 1 base from J, with 9 bases between.